This T cell receptor (beta chain) was captured by sequencing in a study of cytomegalovirus exposure and HLA in healthy donors. Study summary: Researchers found that roughly 80% of over 350 genotyped donors fell within the Caucasian-associated ancestry cluster. Overall study findings and caveats: What was likely a sequencing artifact was a cluster of highly shared sequence variants.

13 Jbeta primers and 60 Vbeta primers were used for the PCR. Per the study methods: In a later analysis, the count reached some 75 million unique TCR beta chains, with 10 million to 14 million shared. Method: immunoSEQ multiplex PCR; TCRdb's copy keeps in-frame clones and lacks some. V, J and clone size were drawn from that table, and D and trimming were deduced from the DNA. The table records 150,000 or so clones, around 78% of them present only once. The V gene's germline CDR1 is SGHRS and CDR2 YFSETQ. CDR3 length: 13 amino acids. V was pared by 0 bases and J by 1 base, with 4 bases between. This clone was observed a few times. No antigen is known for it.

Sequencing used PBMCs. This chain connects TRBV5-1 to TRBJ2-5; D unclear. This clonotype was obtained from a woman aged 35 to 49 in good health and CMV-seronegative. The CDR3 region has the DNA TGCGCCAGCAGCTTGGGACTCCAAGAGACCCAGTACTTC. It is translated as CASSLGLQETQYF.